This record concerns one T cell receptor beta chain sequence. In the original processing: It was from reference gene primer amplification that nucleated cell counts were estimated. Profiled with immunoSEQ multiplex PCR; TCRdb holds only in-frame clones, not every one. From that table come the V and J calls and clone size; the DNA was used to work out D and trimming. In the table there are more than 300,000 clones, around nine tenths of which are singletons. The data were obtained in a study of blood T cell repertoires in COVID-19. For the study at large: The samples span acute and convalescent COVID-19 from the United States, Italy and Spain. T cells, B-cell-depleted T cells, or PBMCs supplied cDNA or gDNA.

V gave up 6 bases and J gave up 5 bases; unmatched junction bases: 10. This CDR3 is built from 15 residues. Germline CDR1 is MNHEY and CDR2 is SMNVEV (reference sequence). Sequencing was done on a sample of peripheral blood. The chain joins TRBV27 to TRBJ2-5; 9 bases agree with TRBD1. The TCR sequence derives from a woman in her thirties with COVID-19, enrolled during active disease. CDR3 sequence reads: CASRDGTGYLETQYF. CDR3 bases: TGTGCCAGCAGGGACGGGACAGGGTATTTGGAGACCCAGTACTTC.